The present entry profiles one TCR beta chain with its context. Antigen: not known. Other DNA sequences in the same sample also yield this CDR3. The sample originates from a study of Tregs in tolerant kidney transplant recipients. Points from the study as a whole: The small number of patients limits these findings pending further validation. Activated donor B cell expansion appeared to reveal the most relevant donor-specific TCRbeta repertoire. No direct test of biological reproducibility was done here.

CDR1 and CDR2 (germline): SGHRS, YFSETQ. The CDR3 contains 16 residues. Trimming stripped 0 bases from V and 0 bases from J, with 10 bases between. Thawed PBMCs were FACS-sorted into unstimulated CD4+CD25+CD127- regulatory T cells, CD4+CD25- non-regulatory cells, CD4 and CD8 cells. Libraries were prepared by immunoSEQ multiplex PCR; TCRdb keeps only in-frame clonotypes and omits some of them. The repertoire consists of roughly 250,000 clones, with about 80% occurring once and the leading ten covering less than 0.75%. The TCR sequence derives from a human donor in good health. The sequenced sample consisted of CD4+ T cells from blood. This chain joins TRBV5-1 and TRBJ2-1, with D tentatively TRBD2 (5 bases). The CDR3 sequence: CASSLVAGSSYNEQFF. The CDR3 bases are TGCGCCAGCAGCTTGGTGGCGGGCAGCTCCTACAATGAGCAGTTCTTC.